This T cell receptor (beta chain) was profiled in a study of blood T cells in healthy people across ages (dated by TCRdb to the mid-2010s). For the study in its entirety: In model experiments, template switching captured roughly one uniquely barcoded TCR beta cDNA molecule for every two T cells. Using deep sequencing normalized with unique cDNA molecular identifiers, the study measured how TCR beta repertoire diversity changes with age. Four age groups were formed from the donors: young (average about 17 years), middle-aged (roughly 38), aged (roughly 59) and long-lived (roughly 81). Donors of different ages were randomly distributed across sequencing lanes to avoid experimental bias. Two additional independent replicas of 1 million unique cDNA reads from the same blood draw were analyzed for two donors (one aged 18 to 30 and one aged 80 or older).

What the study reported, not specific to this receptor: Observed TCR beta diversity per million T cells fell roughly linearly with age, and a significant reduction was already apparent by age around 40. Donor CMV infection status was unknown, potentially confounding age-related changes in expanded clonotypes. Since profiling was done on bulk unsorted PBMCs, naive and antigen-experienced compartments could not be conclusively compared. Observed TCR beta diversity correlated strongly with the percentage of naive T cells measured by flow cytometry. Estimates of total diversity based on one million sequenced T cells were considered lower bounds and underestimates. The long-lived group showed more naive CD4+ T cells, fewer expanded clones and increased TCR diversity than the aged group, suggesting age selection.

Of note for this clonotype: Its binding antigen is unknown. The junction shows a germline mismatch at one end, possibly a read error.

CDR1 and CDR2, per the germline V gene (reference sequence), are SEHNR and FQNEAQ. The CDR3 spans 19 residues, from the cysteine through the phenylalanine. Only CDR3 DNA remains: 57 bases, in frame from the first base. Donors were 39 systemically healthy Caucasian individuals from Russia aged roughly 6 to 95 years. Each donor gave ten milliliters of peripheral blood, collected into EDTA-treated Vacutainer tubes. Ficoll-Paque density-gradient centrifugation was used to isolate PBMCs, with at least 6.5 million per sample. Total RNA, at least 6 micrograms per sample, was extracted from PBMCs with Trizol reagent. Naive CD45RAhigh/CD27high T cell percentages were measured by flow cytometry on a PBMC aliquot from every donor. Library generation was performed with 5' RACE. Sequencing was performed on an Illumina HiSeq 2500. A second PCR of about 6 to 11 cycles was performed with a sample-barcoded 5' primer and a J-beta primer mix. A unique molecular identifier was introduced onto each TCR beta cDNA molecule by a template-switch 5' adaptor carrying 12 random nucleotides. At least 2.5 million CDR3-containing paired-end reads were obtained from each sample. First-strand cDNA was synthesized from all RNA with the Mint cDNA synthesis kit, primed by a TRBC-specific oligonucleotide. Following uracil-DNA glycosylase treatment, all cDNA underwent a first 18-cycle PCR with the universal primers M1SS and BC2_uni_R. As for the authors' bioinformatics: For normalization, 1 million high-quality reads, each with a distinct molecular identifier, were randomly selected from each sample. Instead of being binned into consensus sequences, reads with shared molecular identifiers were discarded. MiTCR, run with a Q25 quality threshold and the strictest error-elimination algorithm, handled CDR3 identification, clonotype clustering and error correction. A nonparametric unseen species model with Euler transformation was used to estimate lower-bound total TCR beta diversity. TCRdb applied fastp at Q25 and MiXCR to the public reads, then kept only in-frame beta chains. Rows merge per CDR3 protein into single entries with the most common DNA and genes. These V and J calls originate from TCRdb's pipeline instead of the authors' own analysis. The sample data list more than 650,000 distinct CDR3 sequences, and about 48% of these were observed just once. The ten largest clones capture roughly 37% of the sample.

The clonotype comes from a man older than 75 in good health. The sample taken for sequencing was blood. The rearranged chain carries TRBV7-9 and TRBJ2-7, with the D call tentatively TRBD1 or TRBD2, each fitting 5 bases. The last part of the DNA fits TRBJ2-5 better; the J call may be wrong. The CDR3 reads as follows: CTSSFPNRRGVGPQETQYF. The DNA reads TGTACCAGCAGCTTCCCCAATCGTCGGGGCGTAGGACCTCAAGAGACCCAGTACTTC.